The 17 T cell receptor beta chains below were found in one sample sequenced in a study of T cells in Graves' hyperthyroidism and ophthalmopathy. The CDR3 regions of TCR beta were amplified from RNA transcripts. A first-round RT-PCR of the TCR CDR3 used the HTBI primer set. Using its own MiXCR run on the multiplex PCR reads, TCRdb lists one record per CDR3 protein. This table has under 550,000 distinct CDR3 sequences, roughly 15% appearing once. Sequencing input: blood. The receptor source for this set is a woman aged 18-29 years with Graves' hyperthyroidism.

This clonotype was seen at least ten times. This rearrangement joins TRBV20-1 to TRBJ2-1, with TRBD2 matching over 10 bases. V gave up 2 bases and J gave up 0 bases; unmatched junction bases: 10. Germline V CDR1 and CDR2: DFQATT, SNEGSKA (reference sequence). The length of the CDR3 is 18 residues. This CDR3 is CSARPGLAALDSYNEQFF. The CDR3 DNA is TGCAGTGCTAGACCCGGACTAGCGGCCCTCGACTCCTACAATGAGCAGTTCTTC.

CDR3 sequence: CASSPGLAGGPSRFYEQYF. DNA of the CDR3: TGTGCCAGCTCACCCGGACTAGCGGGAGGGCCGTCGAGATTTTACGAGCAGTACTTC. The rearrangement links TRBV6-2 or TRBV6-3 to TRBJ2-7; 15 bases match TRBD2. CDR1 and CDR2 (germline): MNHEY, SVGEGT. The CDR3 spans 19 residues. V lost 8 bases to trimming and J lost 4 bases; unmatched junction nucleotides: 18.

This clonotype was picked up many times. The V and J genes are TRBV20-1 and TRBJ2-7, with D possibly called TRBD1 or TRBD2 (5 bases each). Germline lookup yields CDR1 DFQATT and CDR2 SNEGSKA (reference sequence). The V gene lost 5 bases and the J gene lost 3 bases, with 20 bases spanning the gap. The CDR3 has 15 amino acids. CDR3 nucleotides: TGCAGTGCTGGGGGTGAGGGTCCTCTCATCTACGAGCAGTACTTC. This encodes CSAGGEGPLIYEQYF.

The V gene is TRBV20-1, the J gene TRBJ2-1; possibly TRBD1 for D (5 bases). The CDR3 sequence is 16 residues long. V was clipped by 4 bases and J by 7 bases, with 23 bases between them. CDR1 DFQATT and CDR2 SNEGSKA come from the germline V gene (reference sequence). CDR3 amino acids: CSAILGSMGLLNEQFF. In nucleotides, the CDR3 is TGCAGTGCTATCTTGGGCTCCATGGGGCTATTAAATGAGCAGTTCTTC.

This clonotype was seen ten or more times. The gene calls are TRBV14 and TRBJ2-5; tentative D call: TRBD1 (6 bases). V dropped 2 bases and J dropped 4 bases, with 14 bases sitting between them. CDR3 length: 15 amino acids. Germline V gives CDR1 SGHDN, CDR2 FVKESK. CDR3 protein: CASSQMLQGAETQYF. Here the CDR3 DNA reads TGTGCCAGCAGCCAAATGTTACAGGGTGCAGAGACCCAGTACTTC.

This clonotype was found once. The rearrangement joins TRBV6-2 or TRBV6-3 to TRBJ1-5; D is perhaps TRBD1 (6 bases). CDR3 length: 15 amino acids. The V gene's germline CDR1 is MNHEY and CDR2 SVGEGT. V gave up 8 bases and J gave up 3 bases, with 17 bases separating them. In DNA form, the CDR3 reads TGTGCCAGCGGTATACGGACAGTTGCCAATCAGCCCCAGCATTTT. Protein sequence: CASGIRTVANQPQHF.

This clonotype has at least ten counts. V gene TRBV2 combines with J gene TRBJ2-5; D may be TRBD1 or TRBD2 (6 bases each). The CDR3 length is 14 residues. Per germline, CDR1 SNHLY and CDR2 FYNNEI. Deletions cut 3 bases from V and 4 bases from J, with 12 bases between. DNA of the CDR3: TGTGCCAGCAGTGATCGGGGGCTACGAGAGACCCAGTACTTC. This sequence encodes CASSDRGLRETQYF.

This clonotype was observed many times. The chain joins TRBV27 to TRBJ2-1; the D is unclear. V lost 8 bases, J lost 7 bases, and 9 bases lay in between. The CDR3 is made up of 11 amino acids. Germline V gives CDR1 MNHEY, CDR2 SMNVEV (reference sequence). CDR3 region: CASRLVNEQFF. CDR3 nucleotide sequence: TGTGCCAGCCGCCTAGTAAATGAGCAGTTCTTC.

This clonotype came up a few times. The chain combines TRBV6-1 with TRBJ1-3; D is perhaps TRBD1 (5 bases). The CDR3 is 18 residues long. Trimming removed 5 bases from V and 1 base from J, with 21 bases in between. Germline CDR1 and CDR2: MNHNS and SASEGT. CDR3 in DNA: TGTGCCAGCAGTAACGCTCGGGCGGGGGGAGGTTCTGGAAACACCATATATTTT. Translation gives CASSNARAGGGSGNTIYF.

This clonotype occurred many times. V is TRBV7-8 and J is TRBJ2-3; 10 bases fit TRBD1. V shed 8 bases and J 4 bases; nucleotides not matched to a gene: 6. The CDR3 consists of 14 residues. In germline, CDR1 is SGHVS, CDR2 FQNEAQ. CDR3 sequence: CASWDRGSPDTQYF. The CDR3 nucleotides read TGTGCCAGCTGGGACAGGGGATCCCCAGATACGCAGTATTTT. Together with reference TRBV7-8 and TRBJ2-3, the CDR3 gives the full variable domain: GAGVSQSPRYKVAKRGQDVALRCDPISGHVSLFWYQQALGQGPEFLTYFQNEAQLDKSGLPSDRFFAERPEGSVSTLKIQRTQQEDSAVYLCASWDRGSPDTQYFGPGTRLTVL.

This CDR3 reads CASSFTSGAKNIQYF. CDR3 nucleotides: TGTGCCAGCAGTTTTACTAGCGGGGCCAAAAACATTCAGTACTTC. The chain carries TRBV12-3 or TRBV12-4 and TRBJ2-4; 9 nucleotides line up with TRBD2. The CDR3 totals 15 residues. With V trimmed by 3 bases and J by 1 base, 1 base remained unmatched.

The chain is built from TRBV19 and TRBJ1-2; TRBD1 agrees at 9 bases. Trimming at V came to 4 bases and at J to 0 bases, leaving 6 bases not matched to a gene. CDR1 is LNHDA and CDR2 is SQIVND in the germline V gene (reference sequence). The CDR3 sequence is 16 residues long. CDR3 nucleotide sequence: TGTGCCAGTAGTACGACGGGACAGGGCCCTAACTATGGCTACACCTTC. Encoded protein: CASSTTGQGPNYGYTF.

This chain connects TRBV10-3 to TRBJ1-1; 10 bases map to TRBD1. This CDR3 has 15 residues. The germline V gene has CDR1 ENHRY and CDR2 SYGVKD. V was clipped by 3 bases and J by 0 bases; unmatched bases: 1. In DNA, the CDR3 is TGTGCCATCAGTGATGGGACAGGGGTGAACACTGAAGCTTTCTTT. Its translation: CAISDGTGVNTEAFF.

Many counts were recorded for this clonotype. V usage is TRBV12-3 or TRBV12-4 and J usage is TRBJ2-1; 12 bases agree with TRBD2. Unmatched junction bases numbered 5, after V lost 7 bases and J lost 10 bases. The CDR3 is 13 residues long. The CDR3 loop reads CASTRLAGDEQFF. CDR3 in DNA: TGTGCCAGCACCCGACTAGCGGGAGACGAGCAGTTCTTC.

This clonotype was picked up many times. J is TRBJ2-7 and V is TRBV19, with D perhaps TRBD2 (7 bases). The CDR3 has 14 amino acids. In germline, CDR1 is LNHDA, CDR2 SQIVND (reference sequence). V gave up 3 bases and J gave up 3 bases, with 12 bases separating them. The CDR3 protein is CASSIGLGGYEQYF. CDR3 sequence (DNA): TGTGCCAGTAGTATCGGACTAGGGGGCTACGAGCAGTACTTC.

This clonotype was detected ten times or more. The CDR3 reads CAISESGANVLTF. DNA for the CDR3: TGTGCCATCAGTGAGTCTGGGGCCAACGTCCTGACTTTC. The V call is TRBV10-3, the J call TRBJ2-6; no reliable D call. Trimming shortened V by 0 bases and J by 3 bases, and 0 bases separated the two germline ends. The CDR3 length is 13 residues. Germline V lookup: CDR1 ENHRY, CDR2 SYGVKD.

In this sample, this clonotype turned up many times. The chain uses TRBV5-1 and TRBJ2-7, with D perhaps TRBD1 or TRBD2 (5 bases each). From germline, CDR1 is SGHRS and CDR2 YFSETQ. The ends were cut back, 4 bases at V and 0 bases at J, with 11 bases in the middle. The CDR3 spans 14 residues. The CDR3 nucleotides read TGCGCCAGCAGCACCCGGGACGGCTCCTACGAGCAGTACTTC. Its protein is CASSTRDGSYEQYF. Full variable domain (rest looked up from reference TRBV5-1 and TRBJ2-7): KAGVTQTPRYLIKTRGQQVTLSCSPISGHRSVSWYQQTPGQGLQFLFEYFSETQRNKGNFPGRFSGRQFSNSRSEMNVSTLELGDSALYLCASSTRDGSYEQYFGPGTRLTVT.